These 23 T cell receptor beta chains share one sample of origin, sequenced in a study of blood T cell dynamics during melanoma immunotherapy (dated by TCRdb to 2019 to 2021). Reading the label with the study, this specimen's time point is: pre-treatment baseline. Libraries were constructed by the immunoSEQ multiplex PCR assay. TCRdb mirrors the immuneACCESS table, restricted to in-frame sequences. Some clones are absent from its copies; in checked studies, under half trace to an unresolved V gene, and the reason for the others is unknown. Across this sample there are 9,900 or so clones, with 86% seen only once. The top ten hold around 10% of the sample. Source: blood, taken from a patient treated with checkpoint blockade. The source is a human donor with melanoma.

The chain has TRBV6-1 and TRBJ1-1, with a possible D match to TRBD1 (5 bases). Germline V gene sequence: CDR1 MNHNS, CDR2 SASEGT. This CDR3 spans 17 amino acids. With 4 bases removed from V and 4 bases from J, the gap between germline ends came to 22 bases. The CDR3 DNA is TGTGCCAGCAGTGGCCGGGACCTCCAGAAGGTTGGCACTGAAGCTTTCTTT. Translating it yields CASSGRDLQKVGTEAFF.

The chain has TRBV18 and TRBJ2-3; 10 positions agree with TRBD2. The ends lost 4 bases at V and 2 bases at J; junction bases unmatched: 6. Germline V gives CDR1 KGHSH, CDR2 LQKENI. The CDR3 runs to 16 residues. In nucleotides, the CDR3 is TGTGCCAGCTCACTCCTTAGCGGGGGGACCACAGATACGCAGTATTTT. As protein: CASSLLSGGTTDTQYF.

The CDR3 DNA is TGTGCCAGCAGCTTAGGAGGACGTATGAACACTGAAGCTTTCTTT. This encodes CASSLGGRMNTEAFF. This chain connects TRBV5-6 to TRBJ1-1, with D hard to call. CDR1 SGHDT and CDR2 YYEEEE come from the germline V gene. There are 15 residues in the CDR3. Trimming stripped 2 bases from V and 0 bases from J, with 11 bases between.

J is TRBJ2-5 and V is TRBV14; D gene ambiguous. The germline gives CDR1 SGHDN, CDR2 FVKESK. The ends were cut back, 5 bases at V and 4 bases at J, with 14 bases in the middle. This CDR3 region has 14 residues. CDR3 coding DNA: TGTGCCAGCAGCGCCCACGTGATCGGAGAGACCCAGTACTTC. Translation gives CASSAHVIGETQYF.

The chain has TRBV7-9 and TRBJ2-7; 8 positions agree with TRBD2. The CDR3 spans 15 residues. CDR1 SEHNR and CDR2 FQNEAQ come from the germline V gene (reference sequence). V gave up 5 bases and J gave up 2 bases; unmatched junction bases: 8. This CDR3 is CASSPVGRGTYEQYF. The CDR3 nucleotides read TGTGCCAGCAGCCCGGTCGGGAGGGGAACCTACGAGCAGTACTTC.

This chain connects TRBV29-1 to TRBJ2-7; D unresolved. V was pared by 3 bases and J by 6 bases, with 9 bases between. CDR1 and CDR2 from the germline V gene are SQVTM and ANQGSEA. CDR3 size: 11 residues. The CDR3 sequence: CSVESPGEQYF. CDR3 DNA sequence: TGCAGCGTTGAGTCCCCAGGCGAGCAGTACTTC.

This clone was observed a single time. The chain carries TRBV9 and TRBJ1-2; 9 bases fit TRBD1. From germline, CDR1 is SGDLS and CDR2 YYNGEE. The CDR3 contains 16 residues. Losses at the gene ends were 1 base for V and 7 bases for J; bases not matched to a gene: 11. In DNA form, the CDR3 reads TGTGCCAGCAGCGTAATCACAGGGGGCGCTTCGCGTGGCTACACCTTC. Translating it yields CASSVITGGASRGYTF.

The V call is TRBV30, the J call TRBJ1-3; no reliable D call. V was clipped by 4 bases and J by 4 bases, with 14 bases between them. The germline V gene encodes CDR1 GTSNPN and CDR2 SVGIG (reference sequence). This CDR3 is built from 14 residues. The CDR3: CAWNPDGRGNTIYF. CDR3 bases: TGTGCCTGGAACCCGGACGGGAGGGGAAACACCATATATTTT.

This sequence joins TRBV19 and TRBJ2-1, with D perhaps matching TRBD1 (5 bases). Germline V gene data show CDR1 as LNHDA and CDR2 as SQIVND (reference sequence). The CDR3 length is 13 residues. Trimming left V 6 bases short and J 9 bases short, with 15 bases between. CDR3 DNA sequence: TGTGCCAGTAGCTCGACCTGGGGCGGTGAGCAGTTCTTC. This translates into CASSSTWGGEQFF. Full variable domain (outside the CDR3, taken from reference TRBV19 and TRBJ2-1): DGGITQSPKYLFRKEGQNVTLSCEQNLNHDAMYWYRQDPGQGLRLIYYSQIVNDFQKGDIAEGYSVSREKKESFPLTVTSAQKNPTAFYLCASSSTWGGEQFFGPGTRLTVL.

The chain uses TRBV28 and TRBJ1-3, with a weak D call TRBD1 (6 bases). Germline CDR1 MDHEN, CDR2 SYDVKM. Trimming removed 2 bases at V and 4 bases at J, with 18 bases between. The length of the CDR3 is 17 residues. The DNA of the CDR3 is TGTGCCAGCAGTTTACCCTCCCTGTGGGGGGCAGGAAACACCATATATTTT. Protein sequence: CASSLPSLWGAGNTIYF.

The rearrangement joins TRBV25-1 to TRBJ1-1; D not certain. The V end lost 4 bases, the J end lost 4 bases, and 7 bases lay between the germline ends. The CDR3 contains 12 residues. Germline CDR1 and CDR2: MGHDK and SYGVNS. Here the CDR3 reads CASSVGLTEAFF. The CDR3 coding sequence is TGTGCCAGCAGTGTCGGGCTCACTGAAGCTTTCTTT.

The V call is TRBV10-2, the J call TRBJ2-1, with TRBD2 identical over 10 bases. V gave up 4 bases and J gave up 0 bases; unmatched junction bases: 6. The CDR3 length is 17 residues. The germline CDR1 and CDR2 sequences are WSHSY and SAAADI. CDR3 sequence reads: CASSVGSGGSSYNEQFF. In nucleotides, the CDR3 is TGCGCCAGCAGTGTGGGTAGCGGGGGGAGCTCCTACAATGAGCAGTTCTTC.

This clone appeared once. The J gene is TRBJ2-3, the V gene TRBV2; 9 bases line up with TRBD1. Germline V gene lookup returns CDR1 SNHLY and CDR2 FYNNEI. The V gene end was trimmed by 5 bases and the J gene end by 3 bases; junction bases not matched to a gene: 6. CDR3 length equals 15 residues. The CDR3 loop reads CASSYPGTGTDTQYF. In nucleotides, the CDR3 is TGTGCCAGCAGTTATCCCGGGACAGGGACAGATACGCAGTATTTT.

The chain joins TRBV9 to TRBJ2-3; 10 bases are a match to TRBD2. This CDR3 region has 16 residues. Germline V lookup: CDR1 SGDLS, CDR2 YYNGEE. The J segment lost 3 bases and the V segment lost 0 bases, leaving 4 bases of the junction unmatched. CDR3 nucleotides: TGTGCCAGCAGCGTAGCAGCGGGGGGGCCGACAGATACGCAGTATTTT. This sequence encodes CASSVAAGGPTDTQYF.

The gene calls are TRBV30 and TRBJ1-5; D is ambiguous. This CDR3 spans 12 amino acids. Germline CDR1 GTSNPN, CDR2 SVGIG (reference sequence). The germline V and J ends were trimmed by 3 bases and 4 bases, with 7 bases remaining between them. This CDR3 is CAWSVGNQPQHF. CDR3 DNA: TGTGCCTGGAGCGTCGGGAATCAGCCCCAGCATTTT. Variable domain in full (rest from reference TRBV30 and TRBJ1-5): SQTIHQWPATLVQPVGSPLSLECTVEGTSNPNLYWYRQAAGRGLQLLFYSVGIGQISSEVPQNLSASRPQDRQFILSSKKLLLSDSGFYLCAWSVGNQPQHFGDGTRLSIL.

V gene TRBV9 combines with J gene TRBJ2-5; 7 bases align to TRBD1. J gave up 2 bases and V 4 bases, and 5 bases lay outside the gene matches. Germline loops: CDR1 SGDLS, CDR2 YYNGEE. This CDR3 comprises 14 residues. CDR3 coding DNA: TGTGCCAGCAGCTCAACAGGGGTTCAAGAGACCCAGTACTTC. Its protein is CASSSTGVQETQYF.

The CDR3 coding sequence is TGCAGCGTTGGGACAGTCTACGAGCAGTACTTC. This codes for CSVGTVYEQYF. This chain connects TRBV29-1 to TRBJ2-7, with D possibly matching TRBD1 (6 bases). The CDR3 has 11 amino acids. Germline V gene lookup returns CDR1 SQVTM and CDR2 ANQGSEA. V was cut by 4 bases and J by 3 bases, with 7 bases left in between.

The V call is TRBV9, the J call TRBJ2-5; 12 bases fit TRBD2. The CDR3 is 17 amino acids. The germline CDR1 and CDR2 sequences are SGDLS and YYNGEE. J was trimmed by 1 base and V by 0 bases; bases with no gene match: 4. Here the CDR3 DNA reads TGTGCCAGCAGCGTAGCCACTAGCGGGGGGTCCCAAGAGACCCAGTACTTC. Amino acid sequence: CASSVATSGGSQETQYF.

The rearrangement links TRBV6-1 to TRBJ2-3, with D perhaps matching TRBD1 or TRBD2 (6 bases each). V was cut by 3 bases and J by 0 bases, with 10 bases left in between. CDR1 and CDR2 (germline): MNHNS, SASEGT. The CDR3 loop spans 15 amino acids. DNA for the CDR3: TGTGCCAGCAGTGATACGGGGGCCAGCACAGATACGCAGTATTTT. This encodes CASSDTGASTDTQYF.

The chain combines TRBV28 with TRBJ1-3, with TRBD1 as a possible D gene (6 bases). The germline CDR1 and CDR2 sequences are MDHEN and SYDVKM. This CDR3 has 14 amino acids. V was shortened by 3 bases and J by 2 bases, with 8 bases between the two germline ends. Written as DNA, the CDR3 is TGTGCCAGCAGTTTTTCAGGGGCTGGAAACACCATATATTTT. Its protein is CASSFSGAGNTIYF. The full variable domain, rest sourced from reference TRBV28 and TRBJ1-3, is DVKVTQSSRYLVKRTGEKVFLECVQDMDHENMFWYRQDPGLGLRLIYFSYDVKMKEKGDIPEGYSVSREKKERFSLILESASTNQTSMYLCASSFSGAGNTIYFGEGSWLTVV.

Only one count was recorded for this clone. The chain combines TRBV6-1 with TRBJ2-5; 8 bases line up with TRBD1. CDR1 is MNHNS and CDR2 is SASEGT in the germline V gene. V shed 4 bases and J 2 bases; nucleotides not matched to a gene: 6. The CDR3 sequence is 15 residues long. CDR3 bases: TGTGCCAGCAGTGGGACAGGGCGGGTTCAAGAGACCCAGTACTTC. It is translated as CASSGTGRVQETQYF.

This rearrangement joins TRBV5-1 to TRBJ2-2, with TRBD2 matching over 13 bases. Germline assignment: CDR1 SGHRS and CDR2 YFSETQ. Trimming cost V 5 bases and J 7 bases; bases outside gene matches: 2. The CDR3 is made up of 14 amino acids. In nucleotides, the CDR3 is TGCGCCAGCAGGGGGACTAGCGGGGACGGGGAGCTGTTTTTT. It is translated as CASRGTSGDGELFF. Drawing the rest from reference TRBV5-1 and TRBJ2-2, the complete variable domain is KAGVTQTPRYLIKTRGQQVTLSCSPISGHRSVSWYQQTPGQGLQFLFEYFSETQRNKGNFPGRFSGRQFSNSRSEMNVSTLELGDSALYLCASRGTSGDGELFFGEGSRLTVL.

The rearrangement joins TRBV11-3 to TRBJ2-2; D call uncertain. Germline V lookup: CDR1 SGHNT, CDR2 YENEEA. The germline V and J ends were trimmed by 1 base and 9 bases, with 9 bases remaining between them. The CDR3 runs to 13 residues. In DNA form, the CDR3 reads TGTGCCAGCAGCTTAGCATCAAGAAGGGAGCTGTTTTTT. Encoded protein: CASSLASRRELFF.